A selection of T cell receptor beta chains follows, all from one sample in a study of cytomegalovirus exposure and HLA in healthy donors. Data came from immunoSEQ multiplex PCR; TCRdb stores just in-frame clones and leaves some out. The sample includes some 80,000 clones, around 82% of them seen just once. Sequenced material: PBMCs. The receptors come from a man aged 40-49 years in good health and CMV-seronegative. The CDR3 runs from the conserved cysteine through the conserved F or W. A D gene is named only where the DNA matches it firmly. The listing skips clone size in some rows; elsewhere it reads once, few, many or a size class.

>NA|14|TRBJ1-2|once|TRBV7-3
CASSLDGLRYGYTF
TGTGCCAGCAGCTTAGATGGACTCCGCTATGGCTACACCTTC
>NA|15|TRBJ1-2|NA|TRBV19
CASSISQGLLYGYTF
TGTGCCAGTAGTATCTCACAGGGCCTCCTCTATGGCTACACCTTC
>TRBD1|15|TRBJ1-2|NA|TRBV4-2
CASSLGGTGGFDYTF
TGTGCCAGCAGCCTAGGGGGGACAGGGGGATTTGACTACACCTTC
>NA|15|TRBJ2-6|NA|TRBV6-4
CASSVGGTGANVLTF
TGTGCCAGCAGTGTTGGGGGGACGGGGGCCAACGTCCTGACTTTC
>NA|14|TRBJ1-1|NA|TRBV7-3
CASTDRGGEAEAFF
TGTGCCAGCACCGATCGGGGGGGCGAGGCTGAAGCTTTCTTT
>TRBD1|13|TRBJ2-2|NA|TRBV5-1
CASSRGQGGELFF
TGCGCCAGCAGTCGCGGACAGGGCGGGGAGCTGTTTTTT
>TRBD1|17|TRBJ2-7|NA|TRBV23-1
CASSQRGDRGLPYEQYF
TGCGCCAGCAGTCAAAGGGGCGACAGGGGGCTTCCCTACGAGCAGTACTTC
>TRBD1|18|TRBJ1-4|few|TRBV4-3
CASSLRTGLGVTNEKLFF
TGCGCCAGCAGCCTGCGGACAGGGCTGGGGGTAACTAATGAAAAACTGTTTTTT
>TRBD1|14|TRBJ1-2|NA|TRBV25-1
CASRTGTEAYGYTF
TGTGCCAGCAGGACAGGGACGGAAGCCTATGGCTACACCTTC
>NA|15|TRBJ2-7|NA|TRBV27
CASSTAIDKNYEQYF
TGTGCCAGCAGTACCGCTATAGACAAAAACTACGAGCAGTACTTC
>NA|14|TRBJ1-6|NA|TRBV7-8
CASRWTASNSPLHF
TGTGCCAGCAGGTGGACAGCCTCTAATTCACCCCTCCACTTT
>TRBD2|16|TRBJ2-1|NA|TRBV6-5
CASSYSGGGAANEQFF
TGTGCCAGCAGTTACTCGGGCGGGGGGGCTGCTAATGAGCAGTTCTTC
>NA|13|TRBJ2-7|NA|TRBV19
CASSQTQGGEQYF
TGTGCCAGTAGTCAGACTCAGGGGGGAGAGCAGTACTTC
>TRBD1|15|TRBJ1-4|few|TRBV5-1
CASSLQTGGNEKLFF
TGCGCCAGCAGCCTGCAGACAGGGGGGAATGAAAAACTGTTTTTT
>TRBD2|15|TRBJ2-7|NA|TRBV5-1
CASSWGTSGYYEQYF
TGCGCCAGCAGCTGGGGGACTAGCGGGTACTACGAGCAGTACTTC
>TRBD2|16|TRBJ2-3|NA|TRBV5-1
CASRDGGVFGTDTQYF
TGCGCCAGCAGGGACGGGGGGGTCTTTGGCACAGATACGCAGTATTTT
>NA|15|TRBJ2-2|NA|TRBV4-1
CASSLVSVNTGELFF
TGCGCCAGCAGCCTCGTCTCAGTAAACACCGGGGAGCTGTTTTTT
>TRBD1|19|TRBJ2-1|few|TRBV9
CASSARDRGRGLVPYEQFF
TGTGCCAGCAGCGCCCGGGACAGGGGCCGTGGACTAGTCCCATATGAGCAGTTCTTC
>TRBD1|16|TRBJ2-1|NA|TRBV28
CASSSLGTASYNEQFF
TGTGCCAGCAGTTCCCTTGGGACAGCCTCCTACAATGAGCAGTTCTTC
>NA|14|TRBJ1-1|NA|TRBV7-9
CASSPTFLNTEAFF
TGTGCCAGCAGCCCTACCTTCTTGAACACTGAAGCTTTCTTT
>NA|14|TRBJ1-5|NA|TRBV29-1
CSVGAGSSNQPQHF
TGCAGCGTTGGAGCAGGGTCTAGCAATCAGCCCCAGCATTTT
>TRBD1|16|TRBJ2-7|NA|TRBV11-2
CASSPSRTGGFREQYF
TGTGCCAGCAGCCCGTCCAGGACAGGGGGCTTCCGCGAGCAGTACTTC